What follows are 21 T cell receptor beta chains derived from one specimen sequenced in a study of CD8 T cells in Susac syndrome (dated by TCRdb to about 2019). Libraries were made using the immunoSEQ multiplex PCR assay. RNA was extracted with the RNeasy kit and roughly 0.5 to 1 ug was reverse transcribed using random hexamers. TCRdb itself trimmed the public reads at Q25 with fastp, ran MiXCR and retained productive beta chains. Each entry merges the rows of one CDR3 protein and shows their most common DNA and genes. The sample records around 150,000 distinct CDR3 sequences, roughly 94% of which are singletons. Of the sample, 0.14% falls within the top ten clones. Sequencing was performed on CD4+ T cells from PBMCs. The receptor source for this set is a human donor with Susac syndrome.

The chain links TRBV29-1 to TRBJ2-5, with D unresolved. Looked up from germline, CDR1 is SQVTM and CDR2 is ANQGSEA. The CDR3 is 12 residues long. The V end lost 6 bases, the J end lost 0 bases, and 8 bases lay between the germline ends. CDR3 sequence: CSVRMYQETQYF. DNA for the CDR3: TGCAGCGTCAGGATGTACCAAGAGACCCAGTACTTC. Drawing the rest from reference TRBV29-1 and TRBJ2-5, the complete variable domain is SAVISQKPSRDICQRGTSLTIQCQVDSQVTMMFWYRQQPGQSLTLIATANQGSEATYESGFVIDKFPISRPNLTFSTLTVSNMSPEDSSIYLCSVRMYQETQYFGPGTRLLVL.

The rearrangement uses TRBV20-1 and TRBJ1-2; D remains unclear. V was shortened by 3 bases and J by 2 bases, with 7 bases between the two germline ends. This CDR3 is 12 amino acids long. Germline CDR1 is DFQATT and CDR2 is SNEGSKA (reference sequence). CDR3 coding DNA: TGCAGTGCTAGGGTTACGAACTATGGCTACACCTTC. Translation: CSARVTNYGYTF.

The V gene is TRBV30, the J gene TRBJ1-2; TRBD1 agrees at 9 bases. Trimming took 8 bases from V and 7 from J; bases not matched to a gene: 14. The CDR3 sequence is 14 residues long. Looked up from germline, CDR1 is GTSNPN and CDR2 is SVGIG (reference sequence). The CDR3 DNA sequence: TGTGCCCGACTCCCGGGACAGGGTGGAATTGGCTACACCTTC. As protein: CARLPGQGGIGYTF.

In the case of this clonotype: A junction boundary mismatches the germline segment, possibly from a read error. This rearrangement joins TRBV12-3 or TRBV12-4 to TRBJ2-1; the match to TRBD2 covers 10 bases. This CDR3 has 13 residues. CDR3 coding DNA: TGTGCCAGCAGTGTAGCGGGAGGCGTCGAGCAGTTCTTC. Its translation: CASSVAGGVEQFF.

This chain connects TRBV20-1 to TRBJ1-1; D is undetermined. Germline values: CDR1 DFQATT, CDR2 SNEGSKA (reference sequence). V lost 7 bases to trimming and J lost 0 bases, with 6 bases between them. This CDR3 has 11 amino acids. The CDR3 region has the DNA TGCAGTGGTTCCATGAACACTGAAGCTTTCTTT. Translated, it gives CSGSMNTEAFF.

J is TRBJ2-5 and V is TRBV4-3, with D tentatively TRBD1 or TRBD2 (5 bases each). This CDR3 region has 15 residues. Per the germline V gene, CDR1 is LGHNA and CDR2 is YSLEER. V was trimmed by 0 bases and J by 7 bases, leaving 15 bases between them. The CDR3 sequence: CASSQDGGRAGTQYF. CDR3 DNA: TGCGCCAGCAGCCAAGATGGAGGCAGGGCGGGGACCCAGTACTTC.

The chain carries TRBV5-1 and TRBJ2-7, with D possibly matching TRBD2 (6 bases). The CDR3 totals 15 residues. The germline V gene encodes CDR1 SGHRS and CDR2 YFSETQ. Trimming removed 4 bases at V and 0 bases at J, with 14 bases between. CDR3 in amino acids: CASSVSGVSSYEQYF. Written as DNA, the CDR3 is TGCGCCAGCAGCGTTAGCGGTGTGAGCTCCTACGAGCAGTACTTC.

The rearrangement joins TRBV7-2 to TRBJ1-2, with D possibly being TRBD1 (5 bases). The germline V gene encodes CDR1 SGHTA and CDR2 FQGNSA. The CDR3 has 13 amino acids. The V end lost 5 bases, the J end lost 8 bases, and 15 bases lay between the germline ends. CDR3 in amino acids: CASSPGLRGGYTF. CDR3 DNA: TGTGCCAGCAGCCCGGGACTTAGGGGCGGCTACACCTTC.

The CDR3 loop is CASSLSGVETQYF. The CDR3, as DNA: TGTGCCAGCAGCTTATCTGGGGTCGAGACCCAGTACTTC. The chain combines TRBV7-2 with TRBJ2-5; D gene ambiguous. V lost 2 bases to trimming and J lost 5 bases, with 9 bases between them. The CDR3 is 13 residues long. Looked up from germline, CDR1 is SGHTA and CDR2 is FQGNSA.

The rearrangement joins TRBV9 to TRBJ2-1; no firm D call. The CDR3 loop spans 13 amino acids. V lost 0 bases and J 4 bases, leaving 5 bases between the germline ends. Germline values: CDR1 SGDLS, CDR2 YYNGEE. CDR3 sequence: CASSVGWYNEQFF. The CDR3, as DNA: TGTGCCAGCAGCGTAGGATGGTACAATGAGCAGTTCTTC.

CDR3 amino acids: CSADGLSYEQYF. The CDR3 DNA reads TGCAGTGCAGACGGACTTTCCTACGAGCAGTACTTC. The chain has TRBV20-1 and TRBJ2-7; possibly TRBD2 for D (5 bases). CDR3 length equals 12 residues. Germline V lookup: CDR1 DFQATT, CDR2 SNEGSKA (reference sequence). V gave up 6 bases and J gave up 1 base, with 10 bases separating them.

The CDR3, as DNA: TGTGCCAGCAGTTCCCGACTAGCGTTTGGGCAGTTCTTC. Translated, it gives CASSSRLAFGQFF. The chain carries TRBV6-6 and TRBJ2-1; 8 bases map to TRBD2. Germline CDR1 and CDR2: MNHNY and SVGAGI (reference sequence). With V trimmed by 4 bases and J by 12 bases, 8 bases remained unmatched. The CDR3 loop spans 13 amino acids.

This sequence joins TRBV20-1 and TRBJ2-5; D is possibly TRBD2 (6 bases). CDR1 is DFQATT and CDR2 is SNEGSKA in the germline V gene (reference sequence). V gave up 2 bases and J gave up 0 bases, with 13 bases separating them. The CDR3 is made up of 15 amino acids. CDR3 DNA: TGCAGTGCTAGACGCGGGGCACCAGACCAAGAGACCCAGTACTTC. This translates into CSARRGAPDQETQYF.

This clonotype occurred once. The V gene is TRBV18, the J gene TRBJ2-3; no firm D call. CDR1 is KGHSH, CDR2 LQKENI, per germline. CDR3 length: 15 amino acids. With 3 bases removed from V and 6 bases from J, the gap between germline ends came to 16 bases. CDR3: CASSPVTSPGDTQYF. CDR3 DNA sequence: TGTGCCAGCTCACCCGTGACATCCCCCGGGGATACGCAGTATTTT.

The CDR3 DNA is TGTGCCTGGGGGAGGCTGGCAGGGGACTATGGCTACACCTTC. Translation: CAWGRLAGDYGYTF. The chain employs TRBV30 and TRBJ1-2, with D perhaps TRBD1 (6 bases). V dropped 5 bases and J dropped 3 bases, with 16 bases sitting between them. The CDR3 is 14 residues long. Germline assignment: CDR1 GTSNPN and CDR2 SVGIG (reference sequence).

CDR3 sequence (DNA): TGTGCCAGCAGCCAAGTCGTAGGACAAGCCCGCGAGCAGTACTTC. Its translation is CASSQVVGQAREQYF. The chain recombines TRBV3-1 with TRBJ2-7; D might be TRBD1 (5 bases). This CDR3 is 15 amino acids long. Germline V gene sequence: CDR1 LGHDT, CDR2 YNNKEL (reference sequence). The V and J ends lost 1 base and 6 bases respectively, with 16 bases between them.

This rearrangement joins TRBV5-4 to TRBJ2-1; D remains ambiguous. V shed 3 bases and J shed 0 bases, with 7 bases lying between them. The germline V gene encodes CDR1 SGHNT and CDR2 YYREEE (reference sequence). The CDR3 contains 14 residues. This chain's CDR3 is CASSSPRSYNEQFF. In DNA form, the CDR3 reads TGTGCCAGCAGCTCCCCCCGCTCCTACAATGAGCAGTTCTTC.

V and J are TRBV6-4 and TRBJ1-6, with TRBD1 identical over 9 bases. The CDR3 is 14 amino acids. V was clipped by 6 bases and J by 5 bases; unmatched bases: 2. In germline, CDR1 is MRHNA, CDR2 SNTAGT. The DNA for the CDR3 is TGTGCCAGCAGGGGACAGGGTGATAATTCACCCCTCCACTTT. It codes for CASRGQGDNSPLHF.

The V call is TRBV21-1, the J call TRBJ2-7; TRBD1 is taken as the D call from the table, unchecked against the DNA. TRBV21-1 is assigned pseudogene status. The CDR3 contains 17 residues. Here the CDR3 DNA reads TGTGCCAGCAGCTCCCGGACAGGGGGCTATCATAGCTACGAGCAGTACTTC. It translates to CASSSRTGGYHSYEQYF.

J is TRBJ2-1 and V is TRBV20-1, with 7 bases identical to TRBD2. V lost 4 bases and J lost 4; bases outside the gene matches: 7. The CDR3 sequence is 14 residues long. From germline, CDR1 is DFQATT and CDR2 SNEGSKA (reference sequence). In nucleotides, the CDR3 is TGCAGTGCTATGGCGGGAGAATTGTACAATGAGCAGTTCTTC. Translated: CSAMAGELYNEQFF.

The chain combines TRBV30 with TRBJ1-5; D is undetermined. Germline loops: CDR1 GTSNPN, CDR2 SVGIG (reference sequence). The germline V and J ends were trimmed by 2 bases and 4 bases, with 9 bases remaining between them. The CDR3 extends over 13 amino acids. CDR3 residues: CAWSPGANQPQHF. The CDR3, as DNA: TGTGCCTGGAGTCCGGGTGCAAATCAGCCCCAGCATTTT.